Presented here are 28 T cell receptor beta chains from one specimen sequenced in a study of OX40 agonist ivuxolimab in advanced cancers. Using immunoSEQ multiplex PCR, the repertoire was profiled, and TCRdb retains in-frame clones only, with some absent. The data hold 51,000 or so clones, with 75% to 85% observed a single time. Specimen: CD4+ or CD8+ T cells sorted from blood, collected in a trial of the OX40 agonist ivuxolimab. The receptors stem from an adult with an advanced solid tumor such as melanoma, head and neck, liver or kidney cancer.

The CDR3 DNA sequence: TGTGCCAGCAGCGTATCCCCACTAGCGGGGCAAGAGACCCAGTACTTC. Its translation: CASSVSPLAGQETQYF. This chain joins TRBV9 and TRBJ2-5; 10 nucleotides match TRBD2. The CDR3 runs 16 residues. Germline-derived CDR1 and CDR2 are SGDLS and YYNGEE. The trim removed 1 base at V and 2 bases at J, leaving 5 bases unmatched.

V usage is TRBV10-1 and J usage is TRBJ2-3, with D possibly being TRBD2 (6 bases). Germline values: CDR1 WNHNN, CDR2 SYGVQD (reference sequence). The CDR3 has 15 residues. V was trimmed by 3 bases and J by 5 bases, leaving 15 bases between them. The CDR3 loop is CASSDRGSGKDTQYF. The CDR3 DNA reads TGCGCCAGCAGTGATCGGGGGAGTGGTAAAGATACGCAGTATTTT.

To note about this clone: The junction shows a germline mismatch at one end, possibly a read error. This rearrangement joins TRBV5-4 to TRBJ2-3; D gene unclear. This CDR3 comprises 13 residues. Germline CDR1 is SGHNT and CDR2 is YYREEE (reference sequence). CDR3 in DNA: TGCGCCAGCAGCCGCTCCGGCACAGATACGCAGTATTTT. It specifies CASSRSGTDTQYF. The full variable domain, rest sourced from reference TRBV5-4 and TRBJ2-3, is ETGVTQSPTHLIKTRGQQVTLRCSSQSGHNTVSWYQQALGQGPQFIFQYYREEENGRGNFPPRFSGLQFPNYSSELNVNALELDDSALYLCASSRSGTDTQYFGPGTRLTVL.

This clone was detected only a few times. This rearrangement joins TRBV30 to TRBJ1-2; 9 nucleotides match TRBD1. CDR3 size: 15 residues. J gave up 3 bases and V 0 bases, and 5 bases lay outside the gene matches. CDR1 and CDR2 (germline): GTSNPN, SVGIG (reference sequence). The CDR3 nucleotides are TGTGCCTGGAGTGTACGAGGGACAGGGTACTATGGCTACACCTTC. The encoded protein is CAWSVRGTGYYGYTF.

By its share, this clone is medium-sized (0.01 to 0.1%). V and J are TRBV9 and TRBJ1-1; no definite D call. Germline V CDR1 and CDR2: SGDLS, YYNGEE. This CDR3 is 13 amino acids long. The germline V and J ends were trimmed by 3 bases and 2 bases, with 8 bases remaining between them. The CDR3 DNA sequence: TGTGCCAGCAGCGAGACACCTAACACTGAAGCTTTCTTT. Encoded protein: CASSETPNTEAFF.

This chain uses TRBV7-8 with TRBJ2-5; D possibly corresponds to TRBD1 (6 bases). The germline CDR1 and CDR2 sequences are SGHVS and FQNEAQ. Trimming removed 3 bases from V and 5 bases from J, with 16 bases in between. This CDR3 has 15 residues. CDR3 nucleotide sequence: TGTGCCAGCAGCTTCAGGGGCGGGTCTGGGGAGACCCAGTACTTC. This codes for CASSFRGGSGETQYF.

This chain uses TRBV27 with TRBJ2-5; D remains ambiguous. Germline lookup yields CDR1 MNHEY and CDR2 SMNVEV (reference sequence). The V and J ends lost 4 bases and 7 bases respectively, with 16 bases between them. The CDR3 extends over 14 amino acids. The CDR3 coding sequence is TGTGCCAGCAGTTACCGGCTAGAGAGTAGGACCCAGTACTTC. Its translation: CASSYRLESRTQYF.

This rearrangement joins TRBV4-3 to TRBJ1-5; D is possibly TRBD1 (5 bases). This CDR3 contains 15 residues. Trimming took off 3 bases at V and 6 bases at J, with 15 bases between the two ends. CDR1 LGHNA and CDR2 YSLEER come from the germline V gene. The DNA of the CDR3 is TGCGCCAGCAGCCAGGGACGGGGCAAGGGTCAGCCCCAGCATTTT. As protein: CASSQGRGKGQPQHF.

This clone was counted only a few times. The chain couples TRBV9 to TRBJ2-7; 13 bases are a match to TRBD2. The CDR3 contains 15 residues. Germline V gene data show CDR1 as SGDLS and CDR2 as YYNGEE. V gave up 4 bases and J gave up 6 bases; unmatched junction bases: 7. The CDR3 DNA sequence: TGTGCCAGCAGCCCGACTAGCGGGAGGAGTGGCGAGCAGTACTTC. Amino acids: CASSPTSGRSGEQYF. Full variable domain (remainder filled in from reference TRBV9 and TRBJ2-7): DSGVTQTPKHLITATGQRVTLRCSPRSGDLSVYWYQQSLDQGLQFLIQYYNGEERAKGNILERFSAQQFPDLHSELNLSSLELGDSALYFCASSPTSGRSGEQYFGPGTRLTVT.

The count of this clone is one. Additional DNA sequences in this sample encode the identical CDR3. V is TRBV10-3 and J is TRBJ2-7, with D unclear. Germline values: CDR1 ENHRY, CDR2 SYGVKD. Trimming stripped 2 bases from V and 6 bases from J, with 17 bases between. This CDR3 is 15 amino acids long. The CDR3 region has the DNA TGTGCCATCAGTGAGCAAACTGGGGTTGGGTCCGAGCAGTACTTC. Translating it yields CAISEQTGVGSEQYF.

The chain links TRBV5-6 to TRBJ2-3; 11 bases line up with TRBD2. This CDR3 is 15 amino acids long. After removal of 3 bases from V and 2 bases from J, the junction contained 2 bases not matched to a gene. In germline, CDR1 is SGHDT, CDR2 YYEEEE. The CDR3 reads CASSSTSGVTDTQYF. CDR3 nucleotide sequence: TGTGCCAGCAGCTCGACTAGCGGGGTCACAGATACGCAGTATTTT.

V is TRBV7-2 and J is TRBJ2-2; TRBD2 agrees at 9 bases. Trimming took 0 bases from V and 6 from J; bases not matched to a gene: 5. Per germline, CDR1 SGHTA and CDR2 FQGNSA. The CDR3 contains 16 residues. The CDR3 sequence is CASSLAAGGPSGELFF. As DNA, the CDR3 is TGTGCCAGCAGCTTAGCGGCGGGGGGGCCTTCCGGGGAGCTGTTTTTT.

The V gene is TRBV28, the J gene TRBJ2-5, with 10 bases matching TRBD1. This CDR3 region has 15 residues. V dropped 5 bases and J dropped 5; count of bases not matched to a gene: 8. Germline V gene lookup returns CDR1 MDHEN and CDR2 SYDVKM. The DNA for the CDR3 is TGTGCCAGCAGTCGACAGACAGGGGGCGCGGAGACCCAGTACTTC. This translates into CASSRQTGGAETQYF.

V is TRBV6-5 and J is TRBJ1-1; D is possibly TRBD1 (6 bases). Trimming removed 7 bases at V and 1 base at J, with 10 bases between. Looked up from germline, CDR1 is MNHEY and CDR2 is SVGAGI. The CDR3 covers 13 residues. The CDR3 spells CASKQGTNTEAFF. The CDR3 coding sequence is TGTGCCAGCAAGCAGGGGACGAACACTGAAGCTTTCTTT.

This chain links TRBV6-5 with TRBJ2-3; 7 nucleotides agree with TRBD2. The CDR3 sequence is 16 residues long. CDR1 is MNHEY, CDR2 SVGAGI, per germline. With 2 bases clipped from V and 0 bases from J, the junction kept 5 bases outside the gene matches. This chain's CDR3 is CASSYRRGLSTDTQYF. For the CDR3, the DNA is TGTGCCAGCAGTTACCGCCGGGGACTAAGCACAGATACGCAGTATTTT.

The genes are TRBV11-2 and TRBJ1-1; D is unclear. Germline CDR1 is SGHAT and CDR2 is FQNNGV. V was trimmed by 1 base and J by 4 bases, leaving 10 bases between them. The CDR3 contains 14 residues. The CDR3 bases are TGTGCCAGCAGCTTAGGGTTGGCGGGCACTGAAGCTTTCTTT. Translating gives CASSLGLAGTEAFF.

This chain joins TRBV7-9 and TRBJ2-2, with D perhaps matching TRBD2 (5 bases). This CDR3 has 15 amino acids. V was trimmed by 6 bases and J by 5 bases, leaving 16 bases between them. Germline assignment: CDR1 SEHNR and CDR2 FQNEAQ (reference sequence). CDR3 coding DNA: TGTGCCAGCAGACCTGGACTCCACACGACCGGGGAGCTGTTTTTT. Encoded protein: CASRPGLHTTGELFF.

For this clone: This likely comes from a read error, as the CDR3 has no conserved phenylalanine or tryptophan at its end. The limits of the CDR3 on the DNA are not certain, so only TCRdb's listed CDR3 is given. The rearrangement uses TRBV2 and TRBJ2-7. Germline CDR1 reads SNHLY; CDR2 reads FYNNEI. The CDR3 is made up of 11 amino acids, end residues included. This CDR3 is CASSVGYKPSG.

This sequence joins TRBV2 and TRBJ2-4; D is unresolved. CDR1 and CDR2 from the germline V gene are SNHLY and FYNNEI. V was clipped by 3 bases and J by 4 bases, with 4 bases between them. The CDR3 is 12 residues long. CDR3 loop: CASSEAKNIQYF. The CDR3 DNA follows: TGTGCCAGCAGTGAGGCAAAAAACATTCAGTACTTC. The variable domain in full, completed from reference TRBV2 and TRBJ2-4, reads EPEVTQTPSHQVTQMGQEVILRCVPISNHLYFYWYRQILGQKVEFLVSFYNNEISEKSEIFDDQFSVERPDGSNFTLKIRSTKLEDSAMYFCASSEAKNIQYFGAGTRLSVL.

CDR3 coding DNA: TGTGCCAGCAGCTTGGGAGCTTTCTTT. As protein: CASSLGAFF. V usage is TRBV7-6 and J usage is TRBJ1-1; D not resolved. This CDR3 has 9 residues. Looked up from germline, CDR1 is SGHVS and CDR2 is FNYEAQ. V was shortened by 3 bases and J by 10 bases, with 3 bases between the two germline ends.

The gene calls are TRBV18 and TRBJ1-2, with TRBD1 identical over 10 bases. The CDR3 is 15 amino acids. CDR1 and CDR2 (germline): KGHSH, LQKENI. V shed 3 bases, J shed 5 bases, and the junction held 6 bases outside the gene matches. CDR3 sequence (DNA): TGTGCCAGCTCACCGAGCCCGGGACAGGGGTATGGCTACACCTTC. It yields the protein CASSPSPGQGYGYTF.

This sequence joins TRBV5-1 and TRBJ2-5; unclear D gene. Trimming removed 0 bases at V and 4 bases at J, with 13 bases between. CDR3 size: 15 residues. Looked up from germline, CDR1 is SGHRS and CDR2 is YFSETQ. CDR3 protein: CASSLEGRTGETQYF. The DNA of the CDR3 is TGCGCCAGCAGCTTGGAGGGAAGGACGGGAGAGACCCAGTACTTC.

The genes are TRBV6-6 and TRBJ1-2, with D possibly matching TRBD1 (6 bases). Germline V gene lookup returns CDR1 MNHNY and CDR2 SVGAGI (reference sequence). The CDR3 totals 15 residues. Trimming left V 0 bases short and J 6 bases short, with 14 bases between. As DNA, the CDR3 is TGTGCCAGCAGTTACTCCAGAACAGGGACGAATGGCTACACCTTC. Residues: CASSYSRTGTNGYTF.

V gene TRBV10-2 combines with J gene TRBJ2-1; TRBD2 is a possible D gene (6 bases). Trimming took 10 bases from V and 2 from J, leaving 24 bases between them. CDR3 length: 17 residues. CDR1 is WSHSY, CDR2 SAAADI, per germline. CDR3 residues: CATRPGRGTRTYNEQFF. CDR3 in DNA: TGCGCCACACGTCCTGGACGGGGGACTCGGACCTACAATGAGCAGTTCTTC.

The J gene is TRBJ1-6, the V gene TRBV7-9; D not certain. With 4 bases removed from V and 4 bases from J, the gap between germline ends came to 17 bases. The CDR3 contains 17 residues. Germline V lookup: CDR1 SEHNR, CDR2 FQNEAQ (reference sequence). The CDR3 coding sequence is TGTGCCAGCAGCTCCCAAGGCCTAGCGGGTTATAATTCACCCCTCCACTTT. Amino acid sequence: CASSSQGLAGYNSPLHF.

The rearrangement joins TRBV5-1 to TRBJ2-7; 11 nucleotides agree with TRBD2. CDR3 length: 16 residues. V lost 3 bases, J lost 5 bases, and 10 bases stayed unmatched. In germline, CDR1 is SGHRS, CDR2 YFSETQ. The CDR3 sequence is CASSSVSASGRNEQYF. CDR3 in DNA: TGCGCCAGCAGCTCGGTGTCGGCTAGCGGGAGGAACGAGCAGTACTTC.

On this clone: One end of the junction fails to match germline, which may point to a read error. This chain links TRBV9 with TRBJ1-1, with D possibly TRBD1 on 6 matching bases. Germline CDR1 reads SGDLS; CDR2 reads YYNGEE. The CDR3 loop spans 13 amino acids. CDR3 region: CASSAGSETGAVF. CDR3 coding DNA: TGTGCCAGCAGCGCTGGTTCGGAGACAGGAGCTGTCTTT.

The J gene is TRBJ2-3, the V gene TRBV5-1, with 8 nucleotides matching TRBD2. J lost 3 bases, V lost 4 bases, and 7 bases had no gene match. The CDR3 loop spans 15 amino acids. Germline CDR1 reads SGHRS; CDR2 reads YFSETQ. For the CDR3, the DNA is TGCGCCAGCAGCCAAAGCGGGGGAGGTACAGATACGCAGTATTTT. It specifies CASSQSGGGTDTQYF.